The rows below give T cell receptor beta chains drawn from one sample of a study of T cells in Graves' hyperthyroidism and ophthalmopathy. TCRdb itself ran the multiplex PCR reads through MiXCR, one entry per CDR3 protein. The repertoire has fewer than 700,000 distinct CDR3 sequences, 15% to 20% of them found once; the top ten carry approximately 3.8%. What was sequenced was blood. The receptor set was obtained from a woman in her 30s with Graves' hyperthyroidism. Both conserved end residues are part of each CDR3. D genes are given only for firm matches. Where a row states a size, it is once, few, many or the class of an expanded clone; other rows omit it.

D | J | size | V | CDR3
NA | TRBJ2-1 | many | TRBV15 | CATSRGGTENEQFF
NA | TRBJ2-3 | many | TRBV7-2 | CASSFGGETDTQYF
NA | TRBJ2-1 | many | TRBV5-1 | CASSFVRIDNEQFF
NA | TRBJ2-7 | many | TRBV7-8 | CASSLAGARAAYGQYF
NA | TRBJ2-7 | many | TRBV28 | CASSQFGGAWDYEQYF
NA | TRBJ1-3 | few | TRBV12-3/TRBV12-4 | CASSPRFTGNTIYF
TRBD1 | TRBJ1-5 | many | TRBV28 | CASSYRGSNQPQHF
TRBD1 | TRBJ2-7 | NA | TRBV9 | CASSDGQDSYEQYF
NA | TRBJ1-4 | many | TRBV7-2 | CASSFGRNEKLFF
NA | TRBJ2-3 | few | TRBV12-3/TRBV12-4 | CASPPPYLAPDTQYF
TRBD2 | TRBJ2-7 | NA | TRBV9 | CASSVGSGSTYEQYF
NA | TRBJ1-2 | few | TRBV7-9 | CASRRQNRGYTF
NA | TRBJ2-7 | many | TRBV12-3/TRBV12-4 | CASSFHEPPYEQYF
TRBD1 | TRBJ2-7 | NA | TRBV19 | CASSSTGPSPYEQYF
NA | TRBJ1-2 | NA | TRBV5-1 | CASSLAGALGYTF
NA | TRBJ1-1 | many | TRBV28 | CASSRWTQNTEAFF
TRBD2 | TRBJ2-1 | NA | TRBV5-4 | CAGSLAGLASYEQFF
TRBD2 | TRBJ2-7 | many | TRBV20-1 | CSASSGIIYEQYF
TRBD2 | TRBJ2-3 | NA | TRBV19 | CASSPPPGLAGSTDTQYF
TRBD2 | TRBJ2-2 | once | TRBV30 | CACIGLAGGPGTGELFF